Shown below are 2 T cell receptor beta chains from a single sample sequenced in a study of human T cells and chemical hapten exposure. One entry per CDR3 protein, called by TCRdb with MiXCR from the RACE reads. The sample includes around 330,000 distinct CDR3 sequences, 4.5% to 5.5% seen only once; the top ten take over 7%. Noted time point: pre-sensitization, week 0. Specified treatment: therapeutic diphenylcyclopropenone sensitization with weekly scalp DPC. Sequencing was performed on whole blood, taken in connection with sensitization to the hapten diphenylcyclopropenone (DPC). These TCRs come from a woman younger than 30 with alopecia areata. Some clones in this sample may be carry-over from other donors' samples.

The rearrangement uses TRBV5-6 and TRBJ1-1; TRBD1 aligns across 7 bases. The V and J ends lost 4 bases and 2 bases, in that order; junction bases with no gene match: 14. Germline assignment: CDR1 SGHDT and CDR2 YYEEEE. CDR3 length: 17 residues. CDR3 nucleotides: TGTGCCAGCAGCCAATTGACAGGGCGTCTCACTAACACTGAAGCTTTCTTT. It specifies CASSQLTGRLTNTEAFF.

There are a few counts of this clonotype. This chain connects TRBV6-2 or TRBV6-3 to TRBJ1-2; 7 nucleotides match TRBD1. Germline CDR1 reads MNHEY; CDR2 reads SVGEGT. The J segment lost 7 bases and the V segment lost 8 bases, leaving 10 bases of the junction unmatched. The CDR3 runs to 13 residues. The CDR3 nucleotides are TGTGCCAGCCGCCTACAGGGGACTGCTGGCTACACCTTC. Its protein is CASRLQGTAGYTF.